These 4 T cell receptor beta chains were all obtained from the same sample, sequenced in a study of T cell responses to AZD1222 COVID-19 vaccine. Here immunoSEQ multiplex PCR was the method, and the copy in TCRdb shows in-frame clones only, minus some. The sample records about 110,000 clones, 94% being singletons. The source material was peripheral blood, sampled 28 days after the second AZD1222 dose. The receptors derive from an adult who received the AZD1222 COVID-19 vaccine.

The chain employs TRBV27 and TRBJ1-4; TRBD1 agrees at 9 bases. The CDR3 runs to 15 residues. The germline V gene encodes CDR1 MNHEY and CDR2 SMNVEV (reference sequence). V dropped 6 bases and J dropped 6; count of bases not matched to a gene: 8. CDR3 nucleotides: TGTGCCAGCAGGGACAGGACAGGGGATTATGAAAAACTGTTTTTT. It translates to CASRDRTGDYEKLFF.

The chain joins TRBV5-1 to TRBJ2-5; TRBD2 aligns across 12 bases. This CDR3 spans 16 amino acids. CDR1 SGHRS and CDR2 YFSETQ come from the germline V gene. V gave up 4 bases and J gave up 4 bases; unmatched junction bases: 8. CDR3 nucleotides: TGCGCCAGCAGCACGAAACTAGCGGGAGGAGGAGAGACCCAGTACTTC. Amino acids: CASSTKLAGGGETQYF.

The chain links TRBV2 to TRBJ1-2, with TRBD1 as a possible D gene (5 bases). The ends were cut back, 8 bases at V and 4 bases at J, with 14 bases in the middle. Germline assignment: CDR1 SNHLY and CDR2 FYNNEI. This CDR3 has 13 residues. The CDR3 coding sequence is TGTGCCAGCCGGGTTCAGGGCGGCTATGGCTACACCTTC. Its translation is CASRVQGGYGYTF.

This sequence joins TRBV7-2 and TRBJ1-1; D is unclear. V lost 1 base and J 0 bases, leaving 9 bases between the germline ends. The germline V gene encodes CDR1 SGHTA and CDR2 FQGNSA. The CDR3 length is 15 residues. CDR3 amino acids: CASSLVSQVNTEAFF. The CDR3 DNA reads TGTGCCAGCAGCTTAGTTTCGCAGGTGAACACTGAAGCTTTCTTT.